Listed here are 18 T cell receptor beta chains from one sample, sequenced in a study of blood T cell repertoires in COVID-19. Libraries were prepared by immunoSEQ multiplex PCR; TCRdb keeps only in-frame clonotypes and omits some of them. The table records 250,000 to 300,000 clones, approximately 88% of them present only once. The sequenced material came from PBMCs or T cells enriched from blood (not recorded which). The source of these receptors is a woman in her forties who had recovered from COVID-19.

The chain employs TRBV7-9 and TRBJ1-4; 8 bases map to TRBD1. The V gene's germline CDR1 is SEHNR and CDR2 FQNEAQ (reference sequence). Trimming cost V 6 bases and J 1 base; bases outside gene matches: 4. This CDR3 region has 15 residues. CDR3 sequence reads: CASRSTGGTNEKLFF. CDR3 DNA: TGTGCCAGCAGGTCAACAGGGGGAACTAATGAAAAACTGTTTTTT.

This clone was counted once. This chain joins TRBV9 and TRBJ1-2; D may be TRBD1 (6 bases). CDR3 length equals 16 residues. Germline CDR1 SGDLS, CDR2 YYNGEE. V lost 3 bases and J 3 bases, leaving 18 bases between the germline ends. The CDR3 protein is CASSAAFGGAYYGYTF. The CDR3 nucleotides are TGTGCCAGCAGCGCCGCCTTTGGGGGGGCTTACTATGGCTACACCTTC.

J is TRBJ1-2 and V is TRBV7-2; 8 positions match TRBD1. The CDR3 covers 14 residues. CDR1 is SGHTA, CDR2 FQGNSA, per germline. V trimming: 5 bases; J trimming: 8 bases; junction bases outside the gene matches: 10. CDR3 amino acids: CASSVTGVAAGYTF. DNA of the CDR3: TGTGCCAGCAGCGTGACAGGGGTAGCGGCCGGCTACACCTTC.

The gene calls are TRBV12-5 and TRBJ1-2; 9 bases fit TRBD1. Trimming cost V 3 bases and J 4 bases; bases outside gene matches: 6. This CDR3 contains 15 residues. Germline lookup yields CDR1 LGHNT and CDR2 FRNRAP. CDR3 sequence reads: CASGLGDRDSYGYTF. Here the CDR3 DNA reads TGTGCTAGTGGTTTAGGGGACAGGGATAGCTATGGCTACACCTTC.

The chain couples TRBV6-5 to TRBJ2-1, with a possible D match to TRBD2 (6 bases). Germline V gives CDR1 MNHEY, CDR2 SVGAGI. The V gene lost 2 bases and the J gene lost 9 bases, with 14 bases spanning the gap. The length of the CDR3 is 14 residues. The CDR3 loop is CASSYGGLVPEQFF. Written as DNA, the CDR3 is TGTGCCAGCAGTTACGGGGGGTTGGTGCCTGAGCAGTTCTTC.

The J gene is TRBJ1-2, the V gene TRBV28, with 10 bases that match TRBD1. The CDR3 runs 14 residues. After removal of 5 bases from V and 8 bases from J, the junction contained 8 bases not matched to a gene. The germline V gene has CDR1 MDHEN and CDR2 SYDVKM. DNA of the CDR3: TGTGCCAGCAGTCTCGGGGACAGGGGAAGAGGCTACACCTTC. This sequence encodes CASSLGDRGRGYTF.

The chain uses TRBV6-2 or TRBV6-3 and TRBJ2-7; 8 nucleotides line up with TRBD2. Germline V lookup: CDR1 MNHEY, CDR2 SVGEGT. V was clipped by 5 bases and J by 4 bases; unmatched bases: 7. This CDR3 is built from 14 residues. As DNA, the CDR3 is TGTGCCAGCAGTCCGGGACTAGGGCTGTACGAGCAGTACTTC. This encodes CASSPGLGLYEQYF.

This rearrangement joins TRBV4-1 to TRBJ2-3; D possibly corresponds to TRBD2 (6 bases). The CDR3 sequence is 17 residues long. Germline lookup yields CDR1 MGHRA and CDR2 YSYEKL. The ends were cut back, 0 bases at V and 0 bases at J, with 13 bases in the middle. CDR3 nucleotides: TGCGCCAGCAGCCAAGAAAGGGCGGGGAGGAGCACAGATACGCAGTATTTT. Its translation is CASSQERAGRSTDTQYF.

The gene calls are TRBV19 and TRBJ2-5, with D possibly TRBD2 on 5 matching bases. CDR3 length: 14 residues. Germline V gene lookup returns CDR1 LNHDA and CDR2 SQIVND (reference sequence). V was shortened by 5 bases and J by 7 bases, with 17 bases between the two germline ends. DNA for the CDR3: TGTGCCAGTAGTGTACTGGGCCTACGGGGGACCCAGTACTTC. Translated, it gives CASSVLGLRGTQYF.

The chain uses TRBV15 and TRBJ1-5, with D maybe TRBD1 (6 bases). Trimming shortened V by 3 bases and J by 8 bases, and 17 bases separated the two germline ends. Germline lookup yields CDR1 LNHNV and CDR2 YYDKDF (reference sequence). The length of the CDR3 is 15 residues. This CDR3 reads CATSRGQRESEPQHF. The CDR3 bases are TGTGCCACCAGCAGGGGACAAAGGGAGTCGGAGCCCCAGCATTTT.

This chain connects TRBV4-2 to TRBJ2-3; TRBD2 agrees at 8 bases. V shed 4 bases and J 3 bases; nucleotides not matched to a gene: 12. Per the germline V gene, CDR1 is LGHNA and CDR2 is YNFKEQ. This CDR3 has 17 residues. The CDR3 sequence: CASSLRWTSPTTDTQYF. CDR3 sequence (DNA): TGTGCCAGCAGCCTCCGCTGGACTAGCCCCACTACAGATACGCAGTATTTT.

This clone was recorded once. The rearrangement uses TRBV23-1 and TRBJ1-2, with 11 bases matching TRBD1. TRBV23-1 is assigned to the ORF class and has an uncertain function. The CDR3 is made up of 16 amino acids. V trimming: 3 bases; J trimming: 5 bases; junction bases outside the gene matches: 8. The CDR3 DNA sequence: TGCGCCAGCAGTCACCAGGACAGGGGGCGCCCGTATGGCTACACCTTC. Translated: CASSHQDRGRPYGYTF.

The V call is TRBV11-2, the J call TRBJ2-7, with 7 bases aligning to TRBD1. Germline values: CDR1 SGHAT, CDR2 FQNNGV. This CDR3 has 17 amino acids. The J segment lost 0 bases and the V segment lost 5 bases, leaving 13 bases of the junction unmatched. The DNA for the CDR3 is TGTGCCAGCAGCCTTCCAAATTTCCGGGACAGCTCCTACGAGCAGTACTTC. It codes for CASSLPNFRDSSYEQYF.

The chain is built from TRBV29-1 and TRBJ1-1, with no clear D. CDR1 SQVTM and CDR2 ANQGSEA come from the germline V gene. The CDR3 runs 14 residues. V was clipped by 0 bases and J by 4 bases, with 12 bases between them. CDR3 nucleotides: TGCAGCGTTGAAGATTCTGCCAAGCCCACTGAAGCTTTCTTT. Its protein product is CSVEDSAKPTEAFF. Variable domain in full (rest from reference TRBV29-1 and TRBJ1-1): SAVISQKPSRDICQRGTSLTIQCQVDSQVTMMFWYRQQPGQSLTLIATANQGSEATYESGFVIDKFPISRPNLTFSTLTVSNMSPEDSSIYLCSVEDSAKPTEAFFGQGTRLTVV.

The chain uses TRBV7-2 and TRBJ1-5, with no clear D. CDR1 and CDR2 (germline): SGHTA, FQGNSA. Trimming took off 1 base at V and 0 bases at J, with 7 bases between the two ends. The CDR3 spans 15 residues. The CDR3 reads CASSLVGNSNQPQHF. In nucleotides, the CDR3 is TGTGCCAGCAGCTTAGTCGGGAATAGCAATCAGCCCCAGCATTTT.

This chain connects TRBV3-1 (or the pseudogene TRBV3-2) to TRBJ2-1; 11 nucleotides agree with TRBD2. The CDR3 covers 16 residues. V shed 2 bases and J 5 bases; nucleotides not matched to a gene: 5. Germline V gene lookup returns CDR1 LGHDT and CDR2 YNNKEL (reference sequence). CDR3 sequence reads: CASSQIGTSGDNEQFF. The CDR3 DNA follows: TGTGCCAGCAGCCAAATTGGGACTAGCGGAGACAATGAGCAGTTCTTC.

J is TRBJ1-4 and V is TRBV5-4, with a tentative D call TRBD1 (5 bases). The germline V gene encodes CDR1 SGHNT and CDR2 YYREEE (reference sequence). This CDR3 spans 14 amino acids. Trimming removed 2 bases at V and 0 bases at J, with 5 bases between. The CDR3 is CASSFRATNEKLFF. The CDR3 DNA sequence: TGTGCCAGCAGCTTCAGGGCAACTAATGAAAAACTGTTTTTT. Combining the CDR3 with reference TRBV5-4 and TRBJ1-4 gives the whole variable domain ETGVTQSPTHLIKTRGQQVTLRCSSQSGHNTVSWYQQALGQGPQFIFQYYREEENGRGNFPPRFSGLQFPNYSSELNVNALELDDSALYLCASSFRATNEKLFFGSGTQLSVL.

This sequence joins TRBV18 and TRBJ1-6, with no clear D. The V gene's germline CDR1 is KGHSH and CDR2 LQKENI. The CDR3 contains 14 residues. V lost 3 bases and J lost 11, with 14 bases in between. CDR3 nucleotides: TGTGCCAGCTCACCCAGTCCCATGGCCGCACCCCTCCACTTT. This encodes CASSPSPMAAPLHF.